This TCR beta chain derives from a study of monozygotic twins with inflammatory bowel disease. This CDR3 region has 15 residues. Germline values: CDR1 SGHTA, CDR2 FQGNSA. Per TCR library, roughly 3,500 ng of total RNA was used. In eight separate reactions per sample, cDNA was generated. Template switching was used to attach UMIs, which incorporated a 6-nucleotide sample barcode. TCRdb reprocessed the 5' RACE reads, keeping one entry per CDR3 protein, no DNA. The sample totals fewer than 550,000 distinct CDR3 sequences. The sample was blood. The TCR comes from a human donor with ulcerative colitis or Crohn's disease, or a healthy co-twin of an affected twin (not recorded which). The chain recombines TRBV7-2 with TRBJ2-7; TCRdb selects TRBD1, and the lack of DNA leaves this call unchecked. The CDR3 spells CASSPRGEYSYEQYF.